This T cell receptor beta chain was captured by sequencing in a study of beta chain features in type 1 diabetes. Broader study findings: High TCR expression in some cells could lead to their over-representation in cDNA sequencing.

Trimming removed 6 bases from V and 5 bases from J; junction bases left unmatched: 9. This CDR3 has 15 amino acids. The V gene's germline CDR1 is SNHLY and CDR2 FYNNEI. As for this clone: What it recognizes is unknown.

As every portion of the isolated RNA was reverse transcribed, the sequencing read expressed TCRB transcripts. Data came from immunoSEQ multiplex PCR; TCRdb stores just in-frame clones and leaves some out. This sample has 200,000 to 300,000 clones, with around 68% found just once. The sequenced sample was naive CD4+ T cells from blood. J is TRBJ2-1 and V is TRBV2; 8 bases line up with TRBD1. This clonotype originated in a man in his thirties or forties in good health. The CDR3 DNA reads TGTGCCAGCAGGCCCGACAGGGGTCCTCACAATGAGCAGTTCTTC. Protein: CASRPDRGPHNEQFF.